This TCR beta chain stems from a study of T cell responses to AZD1222 COVID-19 vaccine. Sequencing used immunoSEQ multiplex PCR; TCRdb keeps in-frame clones, though not all of them. This sample has about 120,000 clones; around 90% occur once, and the top ten carry just over 2.5%. The CDR3 loop spans 15 amino acids. CDR1 and CDR2 from the germline V gene are MGHRA and YSYEKL. After removal of 2 bases from V and 8 bases from J, the junction contained 8 bases not matched to a gene. The source of this sequence is an adult who received the AZD1222 COVID-19 vaccine. The sequences come from peripheral blood, collected 28 days after the second AZD1222 dose. This chain joins TRBV4-1 and TRBJ1-4; 7 bases align to TRBD1. CDR3 protein: CASSQTGVGNEKLFF. CDR3 DNA: TGCGCCAGCAGCCAAACAGGGGTCGGAAACGAAAAACTGTTTTTT.